This TCR beta chain came from a study of OX40 agonist ivuxolimab in advanced cancers. Overall study context: Every 2 weeks, patients received ivuxolimab intravenously, dosed at 0.01 to 10 mg/kg. Hepatocellular carcinoma, melanoma, renal cell or head and neck cancer affected the dose-escalation patients.

Produced via immunoSEQ multiplex PCR; TCRdb's table is partial and in-frame only. This table has under 40,000 clones, approximately 80% appearing once. Study-wide findings and caveats: Among the lowest levels of clonal expansion were found in partial responders at 0.1-3.0 mg/kg.

V lost 0 bases to trimming and J lost 4 bases, with 19 bases between them. The CDR3 has 17 amino acids. CDR1 is SGHTS, CDR2 YDEGEE, per germline. This clone came up once. The antigen is unknown. The sample consisted of CD4+ or CD8+ T cells sorted from blood, taken in a trial of the OX40 agonist ivuxolimab. This receptor was taken from an adult with an advanced solid tumor such as melanoma, head and neck, liver or kidney cancer. V gene TRBV5-8 combines with J gene TRBJ1-2, with TRBD1 as a possible D gene (6 bases). CDR3 sequence (DNA): TGTGCCAGCAGCTTGGATTTCAGGGGTTCTAGAGGCTATGGCTACACCTTC. Protein sequence: CASSLDFRGSRGYGYTF.